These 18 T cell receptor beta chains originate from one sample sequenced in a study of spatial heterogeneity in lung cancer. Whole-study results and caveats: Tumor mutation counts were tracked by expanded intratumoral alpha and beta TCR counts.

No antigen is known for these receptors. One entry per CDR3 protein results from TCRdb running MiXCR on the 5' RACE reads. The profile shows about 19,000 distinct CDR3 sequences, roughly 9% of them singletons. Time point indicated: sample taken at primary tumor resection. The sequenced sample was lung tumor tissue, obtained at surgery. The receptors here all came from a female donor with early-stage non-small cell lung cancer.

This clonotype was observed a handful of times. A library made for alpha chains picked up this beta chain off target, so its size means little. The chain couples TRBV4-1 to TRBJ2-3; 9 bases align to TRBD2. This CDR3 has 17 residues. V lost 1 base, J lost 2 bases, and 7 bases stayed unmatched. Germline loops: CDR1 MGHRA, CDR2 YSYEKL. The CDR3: CASSQGPAGGITDTQYF. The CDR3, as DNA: TGCGCCAGCAGCCAAGGCCCAGCGGGGGGAATCACAGATACGCAGTATTTT.

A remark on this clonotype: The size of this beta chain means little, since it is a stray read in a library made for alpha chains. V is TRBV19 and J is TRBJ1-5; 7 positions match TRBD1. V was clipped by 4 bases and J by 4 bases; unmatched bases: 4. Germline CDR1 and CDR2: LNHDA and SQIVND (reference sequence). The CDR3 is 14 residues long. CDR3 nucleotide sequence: TGTGCCAGTAGTACCCGACAGGGAAATCAGCCCCAGCATTTT. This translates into CASSTRQGNQPQHF.

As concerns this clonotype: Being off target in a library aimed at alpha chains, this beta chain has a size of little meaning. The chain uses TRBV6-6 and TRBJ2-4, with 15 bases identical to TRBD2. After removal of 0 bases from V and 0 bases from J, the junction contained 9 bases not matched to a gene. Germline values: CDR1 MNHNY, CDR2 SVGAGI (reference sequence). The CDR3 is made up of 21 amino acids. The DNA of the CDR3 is TGTGCCAGCAGTTACTCGGGACTAGCGGGGGGACAACGACTAGCCAAAAACATTCAGTACTTC. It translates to CASSYSGLAGGQRLAKNIQYF.

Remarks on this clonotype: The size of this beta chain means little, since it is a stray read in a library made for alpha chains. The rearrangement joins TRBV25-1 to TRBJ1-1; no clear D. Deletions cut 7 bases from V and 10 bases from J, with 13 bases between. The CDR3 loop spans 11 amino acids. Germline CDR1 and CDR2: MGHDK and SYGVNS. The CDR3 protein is CASKEVGRAFF. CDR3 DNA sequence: TGTGCCAGCAAGGAGGTCGGTCGAGCTTTCTTT.

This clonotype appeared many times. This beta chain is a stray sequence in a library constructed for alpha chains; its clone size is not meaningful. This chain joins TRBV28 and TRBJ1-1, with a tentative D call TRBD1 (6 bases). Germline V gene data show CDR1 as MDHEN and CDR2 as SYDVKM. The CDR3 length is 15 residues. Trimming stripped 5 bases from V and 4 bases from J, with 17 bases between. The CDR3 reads CASSPQGQGGTEAFF. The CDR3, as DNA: TGTGCCAGCAGTCCGCAGGGACAAGGTGGCACTGAAGCTTTCTTT.

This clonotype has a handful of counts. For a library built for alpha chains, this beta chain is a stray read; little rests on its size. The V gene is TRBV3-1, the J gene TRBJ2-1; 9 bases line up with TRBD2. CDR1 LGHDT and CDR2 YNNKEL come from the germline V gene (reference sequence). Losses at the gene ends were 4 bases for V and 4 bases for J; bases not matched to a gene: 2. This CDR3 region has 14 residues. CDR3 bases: TGTGCCAGCAGCCTAGCGGGAGAATACAATGAGCAGTTCTTC. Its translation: CASSLAGEYNEQFF.

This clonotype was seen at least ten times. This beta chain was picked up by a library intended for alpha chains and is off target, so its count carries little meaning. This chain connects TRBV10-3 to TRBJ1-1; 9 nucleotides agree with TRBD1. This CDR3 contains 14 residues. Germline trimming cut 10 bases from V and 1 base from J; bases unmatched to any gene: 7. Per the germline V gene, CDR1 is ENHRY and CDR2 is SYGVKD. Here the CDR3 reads CATRDRDANTEAFF. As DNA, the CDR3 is TGTGCCACCCGGGACAGGGACGCGAACACTGAAGCTTTCTTT.

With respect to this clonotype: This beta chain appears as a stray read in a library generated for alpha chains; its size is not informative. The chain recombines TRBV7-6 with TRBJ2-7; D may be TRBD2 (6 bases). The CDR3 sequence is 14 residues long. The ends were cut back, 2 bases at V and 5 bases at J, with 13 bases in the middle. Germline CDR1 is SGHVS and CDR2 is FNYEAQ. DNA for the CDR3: TGTGCCAGCAGCTTACGGCGGGGCATGGACGAGCAGTACTTC. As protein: CASSLRRGMDEQYF.

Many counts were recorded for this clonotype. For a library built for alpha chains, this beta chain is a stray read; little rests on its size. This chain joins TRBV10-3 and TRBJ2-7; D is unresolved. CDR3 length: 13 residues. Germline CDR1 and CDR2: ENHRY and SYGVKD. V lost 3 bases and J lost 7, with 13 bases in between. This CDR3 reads CAISEGSPEEQYF. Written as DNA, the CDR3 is TGTGCCATCAGTGAAGGCAGCCCGGAGGAGCAGTACTTC.

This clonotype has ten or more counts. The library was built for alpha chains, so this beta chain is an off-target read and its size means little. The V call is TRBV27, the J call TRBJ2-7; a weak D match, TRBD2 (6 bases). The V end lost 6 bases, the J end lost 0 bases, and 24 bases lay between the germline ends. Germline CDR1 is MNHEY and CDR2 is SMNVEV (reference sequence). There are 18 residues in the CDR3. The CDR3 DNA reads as TGTGCCAGCAGCTCTCCCCCCGGGCGGGGAAGAACCTCCTACGAGCAGTACTTC. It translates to CASSSPPGRGRTSYEQYF.

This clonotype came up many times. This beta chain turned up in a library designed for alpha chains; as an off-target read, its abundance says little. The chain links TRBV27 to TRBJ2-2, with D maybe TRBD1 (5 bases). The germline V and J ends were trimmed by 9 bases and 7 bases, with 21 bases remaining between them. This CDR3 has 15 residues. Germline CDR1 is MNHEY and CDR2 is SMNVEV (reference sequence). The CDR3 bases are TGTGCCAGTTACCCCATGGGCAGGGTCGGCGGGGAGCTGTTTTTT. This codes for CASYPMGRVGGELFF.

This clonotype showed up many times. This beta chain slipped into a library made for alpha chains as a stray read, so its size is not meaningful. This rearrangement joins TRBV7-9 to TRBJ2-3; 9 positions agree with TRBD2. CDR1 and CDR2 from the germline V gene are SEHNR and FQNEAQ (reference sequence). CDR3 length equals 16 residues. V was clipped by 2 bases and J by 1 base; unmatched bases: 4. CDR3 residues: CASSLWSSGGTDTQYF. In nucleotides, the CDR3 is TGTGCCAGCAGCTTATGGTCTAGCGGGGGCACAGATACGCAGTATTTT.

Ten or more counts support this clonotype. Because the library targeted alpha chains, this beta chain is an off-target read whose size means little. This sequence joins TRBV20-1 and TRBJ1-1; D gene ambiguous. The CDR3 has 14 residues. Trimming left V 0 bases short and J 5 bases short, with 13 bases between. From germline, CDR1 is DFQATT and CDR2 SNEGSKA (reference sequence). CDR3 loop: CSARDQAARTEAFF. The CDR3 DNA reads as TGCAGTGCTAGAGATCAGGCAGCGAGAACTGAAGCTTTCTTT.

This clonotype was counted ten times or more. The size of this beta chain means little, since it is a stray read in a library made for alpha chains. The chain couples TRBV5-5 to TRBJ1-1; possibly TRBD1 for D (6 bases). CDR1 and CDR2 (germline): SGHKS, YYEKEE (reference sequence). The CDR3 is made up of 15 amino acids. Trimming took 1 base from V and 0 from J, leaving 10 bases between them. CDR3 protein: CASSLTGSMNTEAFF. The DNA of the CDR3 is TGTGCCAGCAGCTTGACAGGGAGCATGAACACTGAAGCTTTCTTT.

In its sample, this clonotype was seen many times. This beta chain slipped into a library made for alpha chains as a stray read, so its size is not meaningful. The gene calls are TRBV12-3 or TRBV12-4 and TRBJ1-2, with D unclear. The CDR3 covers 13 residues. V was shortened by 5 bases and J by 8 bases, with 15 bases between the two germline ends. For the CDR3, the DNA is TGTGCCAGCAGTCCAGAGGGAAGGCAAGGCTACACCTTC. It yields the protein CASSPEGRQGYTF.

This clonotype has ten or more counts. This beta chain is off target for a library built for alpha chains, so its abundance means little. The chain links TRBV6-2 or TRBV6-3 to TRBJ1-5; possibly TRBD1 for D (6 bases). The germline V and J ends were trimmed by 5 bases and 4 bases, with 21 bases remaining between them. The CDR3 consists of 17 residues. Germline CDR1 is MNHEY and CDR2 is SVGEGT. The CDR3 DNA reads TGTGCCAGCAGTCCCCGGCCTACCGGGACACGAAATCAGCCCCAGCATTTT. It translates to CASSPRPTGTRNQPQHF.

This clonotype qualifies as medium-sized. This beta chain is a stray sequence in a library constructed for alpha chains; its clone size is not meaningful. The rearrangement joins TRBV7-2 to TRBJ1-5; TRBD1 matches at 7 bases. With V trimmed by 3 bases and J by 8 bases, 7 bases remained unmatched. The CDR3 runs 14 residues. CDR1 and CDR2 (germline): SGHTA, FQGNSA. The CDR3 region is CASSFNRGKEPQHF. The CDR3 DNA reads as TGTGCCAGCAGCTTCAACAGGGGTAAAGAGCCCCAGCATTTT.

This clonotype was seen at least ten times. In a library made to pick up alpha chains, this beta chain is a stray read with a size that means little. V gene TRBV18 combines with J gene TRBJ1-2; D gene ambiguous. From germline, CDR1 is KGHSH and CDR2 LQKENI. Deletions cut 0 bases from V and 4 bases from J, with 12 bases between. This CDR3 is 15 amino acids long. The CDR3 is CASSPPVVGIYGYTF. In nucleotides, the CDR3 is TGTGCCAGCTCACCACCGGTGGTCGGAATCTATGGCTACACCTTC.